A few counts support the clone carrying this T cell receptor beta chain. The source of the sample is a study of T-cell reconstitution after alpha-beta-depleted transplantation in children. The TCRbeta library was prepared with unique molecular identifiers. TCRdb re-called the PCR reads with MiXCR, one entry per CDR3 protein. The table lists around 480,000 distinct CDR3 sequences, approximately 32% of them singletons. The CDR3 totals 14 residues. In germline, CDR1 is SQVTM, CDR2 ANQGSEA. Trimming left V 6 bases short and J 4 bases short, with 18 bases between. This sequence originates from a human donor who donated a stem cell graft to a child with aplastic anemia. Sample: PBMCs from the stem cell graft donor, taken from the stem cell graft. The chain has TRBV29-1 and TRBJ1-1, with D unclear. The CDR3 region is CSVVIRGPATEAFF. CDR3 bases: TGCAGCGTCGTGATCCGTGGCCCGGCCACTGAAGCTTTCTTT.